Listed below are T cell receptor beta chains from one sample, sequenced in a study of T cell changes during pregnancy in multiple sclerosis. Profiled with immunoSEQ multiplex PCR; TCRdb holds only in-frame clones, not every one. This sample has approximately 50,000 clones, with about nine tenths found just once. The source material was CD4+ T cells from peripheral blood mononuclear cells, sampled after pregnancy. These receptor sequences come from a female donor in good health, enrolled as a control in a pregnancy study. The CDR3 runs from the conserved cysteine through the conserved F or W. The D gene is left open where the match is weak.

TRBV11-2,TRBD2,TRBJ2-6,CASSPSRGEAGANVLTF,TGTGCCAGCAGCCCCTCCCGGGGGGAGGCTGGGGCCAACGTCCTGACTTTC
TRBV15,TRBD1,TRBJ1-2,CATSGGTGLSLDGYTF,TGTGCCACCAGCGGGGGGACAGGGCTTTCCCTAGATGGCTACACCTTC
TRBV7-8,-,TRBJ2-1,CASSRRTQSSYNEQFF,TGTGCCAGCAGCCGACGGACTCAGAGCTCCTACAATGAGCAGTTCTTC
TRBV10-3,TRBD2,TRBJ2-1,CAINPSGVNNEQFF,TGTGCCATCAATCCTAGCGGGGTAAACAATGAGCAGTTCTTC
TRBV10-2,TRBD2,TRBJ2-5,CASRLAGEETQYF,TGCGCCAGCAGATTAGCGGGTGAAGAGACCCAGTACTTC
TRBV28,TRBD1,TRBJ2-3,CASSKGQGLDTQYF,TGTGCCAGCAGCAAAGGACAGGGTTTGGATACGCAGTATTTT
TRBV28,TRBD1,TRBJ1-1,CASKWSRQGNTEAFF,TGTGCCAGCAAATGGAGCAGACAGGGAAACACTGAAGCTTTCTTT
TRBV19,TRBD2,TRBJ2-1,CASSRRGGRANEQFF,TGTGCCAGTAGCCGGAGGGGCGGGAGGGCCAATGAGCAGTTCTTC
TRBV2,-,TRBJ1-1,CASSGRGGDTEAFF,TGTGCCAGCAGTGGGAGGGGAGGGGACACTGAAGCTTTCTTT
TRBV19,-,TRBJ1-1,CASSITSGMNTEAFF,TGTGCCAGTAGTATCACGTCAGGGATGAACACTGAAGCTTTCTTT
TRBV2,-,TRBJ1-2,CASSEVQANYGYTF,TGTGCCAGCAGTGAAGTACAGGCTAACTATGGCTACACCTTC
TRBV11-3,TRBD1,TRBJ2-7,CASSSGQVGEQYF,TGTGCCAGCAGCTCGGGACAGGTAGGCGAGCAGTACTTC
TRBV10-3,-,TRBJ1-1,CAISTGHLREAFF,TGTGCCATCAGTACCGGACACCTCCGTGAAGCTTTCTTT
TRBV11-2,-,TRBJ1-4,CASSLRRAEKLFF,TGTGCCAGCAGCTTGAGGCGTGCTGAAAAACTGTTTTTT
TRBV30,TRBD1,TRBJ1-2,CAWHRDRPFGYTF,TGTGCCTGGCACCGGGACAGGCCCTTTGGCTACACCTTC
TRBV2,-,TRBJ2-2,CASSGRSGTGELFF,TGTGCCAGCAGTGGTCGTAGCGGCACCGGGGAGCTGTTTTTT
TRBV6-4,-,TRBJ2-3,CASSDPGGSTDTQYF,TGTGCCAGCAGTGACCCTGGCGGTAGCACAGATACGCAGTATTTT
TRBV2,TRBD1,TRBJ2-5,CASSEAGGASYGTQYF,TGTGCCAGCAGTGAAGCAGGGGGCGCCTCGTATGGGACCCAGTACTTC
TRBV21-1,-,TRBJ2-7,CAFGGMGLAGGEQYF,TGTGCCTTTGGGGGAATGGGACTAGCGGGAGGCGAGCAGTACTTC
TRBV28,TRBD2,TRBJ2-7,CASSVTSGAYEQYF,TGTGCCAGCAGTGTGACTAGCGGAGCCTACGAGCAGTACTTC
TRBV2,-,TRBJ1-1,CASNPGLGGTEAFF,TGTGCCAGCAATCCAGGTCTGGGGGGCACTGAAGCTTTCTTT